The 25 T cell receptor beta chains given below trace back to one sample, sequenced in a study of OX40 agonist ivuxolimab in advanced cancers. Profiling relied on immunoSEQ multiplex PCR, and the TCRdb table lists in-frame clones only, not all of them. Of about 64,000 clones listed, 84% are singletons. The sample here was CD4+ or CD8+ T cells sorted from blood, taken in a trial of the OX40 agonist ivuxolimab. The receptors shown here come from an adult with an advanced solid tumor such as melanoma, head and neck, liver or kidney cancer.

This clone was found once. The chain uses TRBV4-1 and TRBJ2-1, with D tentatively TRBD1 or TRBD2 (5 bases each). The CDR3 has 15 residues. From germline, CDR1 is MGHRA and CDR2 YSYEKL. Trimming cost V 1 base and J 5 bases, with 12 bases left between them. CDR3 bases: TGCGCCAGCAGCCAAGCTCCCGGGACGCACAATGAGCAGTTCTTC. This translates into CASSQAPGTHNEQFF.

In nucleotides, the CDR3 is TGTGCCAGCAGCAAAGCGGTGGGGGTCAGGCAGACTGAAGCTTTCTTT. Amino acids: CASSKAVGVRQTEAFF. V usage is TRBV21-1 and J usage is TRBJ1-1. TRBV21-1 is termed a pseudogene. This CDR3 has 16 amino acids.

This clone was recorded only once. The rearrangement links TRBV5-1 to TRBJ1-1; unclear D gene. The CDR3 length is 15 residues. V was shortened by 3 bases and J by 4 bases, with 16 bases between the two germline ends. Germline CDR1 SGHRS, CDR2 YFSETQ. The CDR3 nucleotides are TGCGCCAGCAGCTGGAACACCGAAAAGGGCACTGAAGCTTTCTTT. It translates to CASSWNTEKGTEAFF.

Worth noting for this clone: This same CDR3 is encoded by further DNA sequences in the sample. The DNA of the CDR3 is TGTGCCAGCAGCTTGGCGCTAGCGGGAGGGCAAGAGACCCAGTACTTC. Its translation is CASSLALAGGQETQYF. The gene calls are TRBV5-5 and TRBJ2-5, with 12 bases matching TRBD2. CDR1 is SGHKS and CDR2 is YYEKEE in the germline V gene (reference sequence). This CDR3 comprises 16 residues. After removal of 0 bases from V and 2 bases from J, the junction contained 2 bases not matched to a gene.

Ten or more counts support this clone. This sample also contains other DNA sequences that code for the same CDR3. V usage is TRBV6-5 and J usage is TRBJ1-5; 10 nucleotides line up with TRBD1. This CDR3 spans 14 amino acids. The V and J ends lost 4 bases and 5 bases, in that order; junction bases with no gene match: 2. Germline V gene sequence: CDR1 MNHEY, CDR2 SVGAGI. The CDR3 region has the DNA TGTGCCAGCAGTTGGGGGACAGGGGATCAGCCCCAGCATTTT. Translation: CASSWGTGDQPQHF.

The CDR3, as DNA: TGTGCTAGTGGGGGGGAGGCGGGACAGGTATACGAGCAGTACTTC. Translating gives CASGGEAGQVYEQYF. The chain uses TRBV12-5 and TRBJ2-7; 8 nucleotides line up with TRBD1. Germline V gene data show CDR1 as LGHNT and CDR2 as FRNRAP. V lost 6 bases to trimming and J lost 4 bases; unmatched junction nucleotides: 11. The CDR3 covers 15 residues.

The rearrangement links TRBV10-3 to TRBJ1-1; 7 bases line up with TRBD1. Unmatched junction bases numbered 4, after V lost 5 bases and J lost 1 base. The V gene's germline CDR1 is ENHRY and CDR2 SYGVKD. The CDR3 runs to 14 residues. CDR3 sequence: CAISQTGTNTEAFF. In nucleotides, the CDR3 is TGTGCCATCAGTCAGACAGGGACGAACACTGAAGCTTTCTTT.

J is TRBJ2-1 and V is TRBV6-5; tentative D call: TRBD1 (6 bases). V was cut by 2 bases and J by 7 bases, with 15 bases left in between. This CDR3 contains 15 residues. CDR1 is MNHEY, CDR2 SVGAGI, per germline. The CDR3 sequence is CASSYGFRGRNEQFF. CDR3 DNA: TGTGCCAGCAGTTACGGATTCAGGGGAAGGAATGAGCAGTTCTTC.

The rearrangement uses TRBV14 and TRBJ1-1; D ambiguous. The CDR3 is 13 amino acids. Per germline, CDR1 SGHDN and CDR2 FVKESK. V was pared by 0 bases and J by 1 base, with 3 bases between. In DNA, the CDR3 is TGTGCCAGCAGCCAAGATTGGAACACTGAAGCTTTCTTT. Translation gives CASSQDWNTEAFF. Together with reference TRBV14 and TRBJ1-1, the CDR3 gives the full variable domain: EAGVTQFPSHSVIEKGQTVTLRCDPISGHDNLYWYRRVMGKEIKFLLHFVKESKQDESGMPNNRFLAERTGGTYSTLKVQPAELEDSGVYFCASSQDWNTEAFFGQGTRLTVV.

The chain uses TRBV11-2 and TRBJ2-1; 10 bases are shared with TRBD2. The V segment lost 6 bases and the J segment 6 bases; nucleotides outside the gene matches: 8. The germline V gene encodes CDR1 SGHAT and CDR2 FQNNGV. This CDR3 contains 15 residues. DNA of the CDR3: TGTGCCAGCAGATCGGAGCGGGAGGGCCCCAATGAGCAGTTCTTC. The encoded protein is CASRSEREGPNEQFF.

This clone was counted a few times. The genes are TRBV27 and TRBJ1-1, with TRBD1 matching 9 bases. The V gene end was trimmed by 2 bases and the J gene end by 4 bases; junction bases not matched to a gene: 2. Per germline, CDR1 MNHEY and CDR2 SMNVEV (reference sequence). The CDR3 loop spans 14 amino acids. CDR3: CASSLRDRVTEAFF. In DNA form, the CDR3 reads TGTGCCAGCAGTTTACGGGACAGGGTCACTGAAGCTTTCTTT.

About this clone itself: This CDR3 is also generated by other DNA sequences in the sample. This rearrangement joins TRBV18 to TRBJ2-2; D might be TRBD1 (6 bases). CDR3 size: 15 residues. Germline assignment: CDR1 KGHSH and CDR2 LQKENI. The V gene lost 3 bases and the J gene lost 2 bases, with 10 bases spanning the gap. CDR3 DNA sequence: TGTGCCAGCTCACCTCCCAGGGGAAACACCGGGGAGCTGTTTTTT. Translated, it gives CASSPPRGNTGELFF.

The chain combines TRBV5-1 with TRBJ1-2; D might be TRBD1 (5 bases). Germline-derived CDR1 and CDR2 are SGHRS and YFSETQ. The CDR3 has 13 residues. V lost 5 bases, J lost 2 bases, and 10 bases lay in between. The CDR3: CASRRDLNYGYTF. As DNA, the CDR3 is TGCGCCAGCAGGCGGGACCTCAACTATGGCTACACCTTC.

In its sample, this clone was seen a few times. The rearrangement joins TRBV9 to TRBJ1-2; 8 bases are shared with TRBD1. In germline, CDR1 is SGDLS, CDR2 YYNGEE. The CDR3 extends over 14 amino acids. V dropped 4 bases and J dropped 4; count of bases not matched to a gene: 6. CDR3 in DNA: TGTGCCAGCAGCTACAGGGGGGCGGGCTATGGCTACACCTTC. Encoded protein: CASSYRGAGYGYTF.

V gene TRBV30 combines with J gene TRBJ1-6; no clear D gene. With 0 bases removed from V and 8 bases from J, the gap between germline ends came to 8 bases. CDR1 and CDR2 from the germline V gene are GTSNPN and SVGIG (reference sequence). The CDR3 sequence is 13 residues long. The CDR3 spells CAWSVGGDSPLHF. The DNA of the CDR3 is TGTGCCTGGAGTGTAGGTGGGGATTCACCCCTCCACTTT. The whole variable domain, remainder taken from reference TRBV30 and TRBJ1-6, is SQTIHQWPATLVQPVGSPLSLECTVEGTSNPNLYWYRQAAGRGLQLLFYSVGIGQISSEVPQNLSASRPQDRQFILSSKKLLLSDSGFYLCAWSVGGDSPLHFGNGTRLTVT.

CDR3 nucleotide sequence: TGTGCCAGCAGCTCCGGGACAGGGGGCTATGGCTACACCTTC. Its protein product is CASSSGTGGYGYTF. The chain couples TRBV5-5 to TRBJ1-2; the match to TRBD1 covers 11 bases. V lost 3 bases, J lost 4 bases, and 2 bases stayed unmatched. CDR1 SGHKS and CDR2 YYEKEE come from the germline V gene (reference sequence). The CDR3 consists of 14 residues.

The J gene is TRBJ1-1, the V gene TRBV5-1; D unresolved. V lost 0 bases to trimming and J lost 5 bases, with 8 bases between them. The CDR3 runs to 13 residues. Germline V gives CDR1 SGHRS, CDR2 YFSETQ. The CDR3 spells CASSLEHGTEAFF. CDR3 DNA sequence: TGCGCCAGCAGCTTGGAACATGGGACTGAAGCTTTCTTT.

V gene TRBV5-4 combines with J gene TRBJ2-3; possibly TRBD1 for D (5 bases). Germline lookup yields CDR1 SGHNT and CDR2 YYREEE (reference sequence). Trimming shortened V by 0 bases and J by 3 bases, and 8 bases separated the two germline ends. This CDR3 is built from 14 residues. Written as DNA, the CDR3 is TGTGCCAGCAGCTTGGCGCAGGGTACAGATACGCAGTATTTT. Its protein is CASSLAQGTDTQYF.

The V and J genes are TRBV6-5 and TRBJ2-1; 9 bases align to TRBD2. V lost 5 bases and J lost 8; bases outside the gene matches: 7. This CDR3 spans 14 amino acids. The germline V gene has CDR1 MNHEY and CDR2 SVGAGI. This chain's CDR3 is CASSRSGSSDEQFF. In DNA, the CDR3 is TGTGCCAGCAGTCGTAGCGGGAGTTCGGATGAGCAGTTCTTC.

The CDR3 DNA is TGCGCCAGCAGCACCGGGACAGGGGCGGGCTATGGCTACACCTTC. It codes for CASSTGTGAGYGYTF. V and J are TRBV5-1 and TRBJ1-2; 10 positions agree with TRBD1. The CDR3 spans 15 residues. The germline V gene encodes CDR1 SGHRS and CDR2 YFSETQ. V lost 4 bases to trimming and J lost 4 bases; unmatched junction nucleotides: 7. The full variable domain, completed using reference TRBV5-1 and TRBJ1-2, is KAGVTQTPRYLIKTRGQQVTLSCSPISGHRSVSWYQQTPGQGLQFLFEYFSETQRNKGNFPGRFSGRQFSNSRSEMNVSTLELGDSALYLCASSTGTGAGYGYTFGSGTRLTVV.

Comment on this clone: The sample has other DNA sequences that encode this CDR3 too. The V gene is TRBV7-3, the J gene TRBJ1-1, with D unclear. This CDR3 is built from 13 residues. Germline V gene data show CDR1 as SGHTA and CDR2 as FQGTGA. The ends were cut back, 2 bases at V and 1 base at J, with 5 bases in the middle. CDR3 loop: CASSLEGNTEAFF. The DNA for the CDR3 is TGTGCCAGCAGCTTAGAAGGGAACACTGAAGCTTTCTTT.

The chain combines TRBV6-6 with TRBJ2-4, with D possibly being TRBD2 (5 bases). The CDR3 runs to 16 residues. CDR1 is MNHNY and CDR2 is SVGAGI in the germline V gene (reference sequence). V lost 6 bases to trimming and J lost 5 bases, with 20 bases between them. The CDR3 nucleotides are TGTGCCAGCAGGATAGGGTTGAGTCCAGCGGAAAACATTCAGTACTTC. This sequence encodes CASRIGLSPAENIQYF.

This clone was observed once. V is TRBV10-3 and J is TRBJ1-2; possible D gene TRBD1, 6 bases. Germline V CDR1 and CDR2: ENHRY, SYGVKD. The ends were cut back, 6 bases at V and 4 bases at J, with 9 bases in the middle. This CDR3 has 12 amino acids. The CDR3: CAISRGGYGYTF. The CDR3 DNA reads as TGTGCCATCAGCAGGGGTGGCTATGGCTACACCTTC.

CDR3 sequence (DNA): TGTGCCAGCAGCTTGCTTGTAACCAAGGCTAACTATGGCTACACCTTC. Translation gives CASSLLVTKANYGYTF. This chain joins TRBV5-5 and TRBJ1-2; D remains unclear. CDR1 is SGHKS, CDR2 YYEKEE, per germline (reference sequence). The V end lost 1 base, the J end lost 0 bases, and 13 bases lay between the germline ends. This CDR3 has 16 residues.

The chain has TRBV11-3 and TRBJ2-3; maybe TRBD1 (6 bases). The CDR3 has 15 residues. Germline assignment: CDR1 SGHNT and CDR2 YENEEA. V dropped 3 bases and J dropped 2 bases, with 12 bases sitting between them. The CDR3 nucleotides read TGTGCCAGCAGCTTGGGGGCGGACACCACAGATACGCAGTATTTT. It yields the protein CASSLGADTTDTQYF. The entire variable domain, with the rest obtained from reference TRBV11-3 and TRBJ2-3, is as follows: EAGVVQSPRYKIIEKKQPVAFWCNPISGHNTLYWYLQNLGQGPELLIRYENEEAVDDSQLPKDRFSAERLKGVDSTLKIQPAELGDSAVYLCASSLGADTTDTQYFGPGTRLTVL.